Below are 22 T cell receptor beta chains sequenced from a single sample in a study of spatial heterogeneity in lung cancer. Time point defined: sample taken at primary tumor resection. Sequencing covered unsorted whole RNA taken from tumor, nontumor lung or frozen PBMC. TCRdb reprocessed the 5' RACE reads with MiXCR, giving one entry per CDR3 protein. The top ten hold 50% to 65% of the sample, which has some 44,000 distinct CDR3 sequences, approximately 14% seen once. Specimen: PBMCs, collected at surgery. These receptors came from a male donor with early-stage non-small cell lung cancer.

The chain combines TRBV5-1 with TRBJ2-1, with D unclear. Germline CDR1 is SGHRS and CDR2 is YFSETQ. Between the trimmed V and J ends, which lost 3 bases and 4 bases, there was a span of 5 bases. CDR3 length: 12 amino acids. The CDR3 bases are TGCGCCAGCAGCTCACGATACAATGAGCAGTTCTTC. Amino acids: CASSSRYNEQFF. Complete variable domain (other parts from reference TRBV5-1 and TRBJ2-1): KAGVTQTPRYLIKTRGQQVTLSCSPISGHRSVSWYQQTPGQGLQFLFEYFSETQRNKGNFPGRFSGRQFSNSRSEMNVSTLELGDSALYLCASSSRYNEQFFGPGTRLTVL.

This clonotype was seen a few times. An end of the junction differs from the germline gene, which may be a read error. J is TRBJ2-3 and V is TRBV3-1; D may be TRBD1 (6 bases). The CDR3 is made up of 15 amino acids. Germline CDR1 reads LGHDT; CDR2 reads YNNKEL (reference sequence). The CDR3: CASSQDTGFTDTQYF. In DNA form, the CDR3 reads TGTGCCAGCAGTCAAGATACAGGGTTCACAGATACGCAGTATTTT.

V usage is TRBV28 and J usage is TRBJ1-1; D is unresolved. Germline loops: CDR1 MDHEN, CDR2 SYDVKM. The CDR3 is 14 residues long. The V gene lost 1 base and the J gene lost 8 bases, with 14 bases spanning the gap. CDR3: CASSLFLGPGEAFF. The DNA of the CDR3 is TGTGCCAGCAGTTTATTCCTCGGGCCAGGAGAAGCTTTCTTT. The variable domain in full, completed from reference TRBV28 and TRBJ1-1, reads DVKVTQSSRYLVKRTGEKVFLECVQDMDHENMFWYRQDPGLGLRLIYFSYDVKMKEKGDIPEGYSVSREKKERFSLILESASTNQTSMYLCASSLFLGPGEAFFGQGTRLTVV.

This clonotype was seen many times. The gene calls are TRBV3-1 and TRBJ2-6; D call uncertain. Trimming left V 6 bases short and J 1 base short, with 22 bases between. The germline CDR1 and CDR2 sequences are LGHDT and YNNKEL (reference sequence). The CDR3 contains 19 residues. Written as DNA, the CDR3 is TGTGCCAGCAGTCCACTCCTCCGGTTGTCGATATCTGGGGCCAACGTCCTGACTTTC. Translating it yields CASSPLLRLSISGANVLTF.

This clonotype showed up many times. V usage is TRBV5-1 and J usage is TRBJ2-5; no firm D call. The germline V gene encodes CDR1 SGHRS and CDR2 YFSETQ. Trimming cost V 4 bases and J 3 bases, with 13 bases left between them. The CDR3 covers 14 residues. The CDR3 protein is CASSPSIGKETQYF. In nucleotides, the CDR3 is TGCGCCAGCAGCCCCTCGATCGGAAAAGAGACCCAGTACTTC.

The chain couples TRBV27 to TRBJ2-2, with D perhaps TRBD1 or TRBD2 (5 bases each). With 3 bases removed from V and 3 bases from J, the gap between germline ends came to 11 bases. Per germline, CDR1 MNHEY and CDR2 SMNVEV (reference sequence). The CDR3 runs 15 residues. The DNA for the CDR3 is TGTGCCAGCAGTTTGGAAAGAGGGGACACCGGGGAGCTGTTTTTT. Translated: CASSLERGDTGELFF.

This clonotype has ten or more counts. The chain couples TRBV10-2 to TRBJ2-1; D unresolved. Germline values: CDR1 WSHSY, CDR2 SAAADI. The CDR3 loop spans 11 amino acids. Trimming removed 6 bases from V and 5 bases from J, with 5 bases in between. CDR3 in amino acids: CASRGNNEQFF. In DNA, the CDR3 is TGCGCCAGCAGGGGGAACAATGAGCAGTTCTTC.

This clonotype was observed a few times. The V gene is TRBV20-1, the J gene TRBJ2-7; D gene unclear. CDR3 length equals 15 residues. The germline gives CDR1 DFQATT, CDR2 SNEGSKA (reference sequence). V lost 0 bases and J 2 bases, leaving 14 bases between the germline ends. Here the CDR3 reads CSARDRQPGPYEQYF. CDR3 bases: TGCAGTGCTAGAGATAGGCAGCCGGGTCCCTACGAGCAGTACTTC.

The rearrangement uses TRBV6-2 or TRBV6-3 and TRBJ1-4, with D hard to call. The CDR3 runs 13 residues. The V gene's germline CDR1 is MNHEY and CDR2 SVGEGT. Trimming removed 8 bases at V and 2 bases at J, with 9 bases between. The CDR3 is CASGEQTNEKLFF. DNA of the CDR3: TGTGCCAGCGGTGAACAGACTAATGAAAAACTGTTTTTT.

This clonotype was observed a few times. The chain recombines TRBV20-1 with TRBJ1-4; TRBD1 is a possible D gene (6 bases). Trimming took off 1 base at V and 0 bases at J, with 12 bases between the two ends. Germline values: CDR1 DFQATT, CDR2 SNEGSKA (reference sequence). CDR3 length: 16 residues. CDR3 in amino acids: CSARGGGGTTNEKLFF. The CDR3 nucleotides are TGCAGTGCTAGAGGAGGGGGTGGTACAACTAATGAAAAACTGTTTTTT.

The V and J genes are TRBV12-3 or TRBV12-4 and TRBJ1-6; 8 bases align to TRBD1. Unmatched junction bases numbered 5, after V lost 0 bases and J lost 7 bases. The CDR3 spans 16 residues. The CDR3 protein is CASSLASGGKNSPLHF. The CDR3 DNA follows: TGTGCCAGCAGTTTAGCGTCAGGGGGCAAGAATTCACCCCTCCACTTT.

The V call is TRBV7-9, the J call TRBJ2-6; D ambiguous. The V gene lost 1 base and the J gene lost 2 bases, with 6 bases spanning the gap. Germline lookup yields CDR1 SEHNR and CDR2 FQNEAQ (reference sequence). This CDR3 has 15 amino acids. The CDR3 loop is CASSLGRTGANVLTF. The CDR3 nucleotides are TGTGCCAGCAGCTTAGGCAGAACTGGGGCCAACGTCCTGACTTTC. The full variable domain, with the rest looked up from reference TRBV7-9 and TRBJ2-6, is DTGVSQNPRHKITKRGQNVTFRCDPISEHNRLYWYRQTLGQGPEFLTYFQNEAQLEKSRLLSDRFSAERPKGSFSTLEIQRTEQGDSAMYLCASSLGRTGANVLTFGAGSRLTVL.

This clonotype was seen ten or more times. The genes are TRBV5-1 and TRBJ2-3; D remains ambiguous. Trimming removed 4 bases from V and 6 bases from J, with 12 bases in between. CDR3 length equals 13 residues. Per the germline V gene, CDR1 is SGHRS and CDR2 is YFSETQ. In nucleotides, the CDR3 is TGCGCCAGCAGCCCCTTGGGGTCGGATACGCAGTATTTT. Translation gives CASSPLGSDTQYF.

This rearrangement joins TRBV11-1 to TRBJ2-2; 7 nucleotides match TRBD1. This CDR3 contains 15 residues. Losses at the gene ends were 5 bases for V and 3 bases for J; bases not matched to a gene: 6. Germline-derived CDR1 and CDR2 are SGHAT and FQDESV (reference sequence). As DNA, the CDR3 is TGTGCCAGCAGCCCCCGACAGGGTTACACCGGGGAGCTGTTTTTT. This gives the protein CASSPRQGYTGELFF. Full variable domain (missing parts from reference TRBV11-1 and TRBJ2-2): EAEVAQSPRYKITEKSQAVAFWCDPISGHATLYWYRQILGQGPELLVQFQDESVVDDSQLPKDRFSAERLKGVDSTLKIQPAELGDSAMYLCASSPRQGYTGELFFGEGSRLTVL.

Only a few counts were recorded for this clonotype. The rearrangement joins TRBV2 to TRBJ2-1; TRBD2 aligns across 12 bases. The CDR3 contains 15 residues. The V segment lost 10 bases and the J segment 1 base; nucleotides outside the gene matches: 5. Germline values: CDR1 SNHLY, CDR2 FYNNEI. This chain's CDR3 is CAMRLAGDSYNEQFF. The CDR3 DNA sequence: TGTGCCATGCGACTAGCGGGGGATTCCTACAATGAGCAGTTCTTC.

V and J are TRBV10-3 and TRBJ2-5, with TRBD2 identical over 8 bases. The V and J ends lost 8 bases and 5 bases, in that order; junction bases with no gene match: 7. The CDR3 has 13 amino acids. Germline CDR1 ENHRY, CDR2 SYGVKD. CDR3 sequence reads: CAIGGLGVETQYF. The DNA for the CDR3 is TGTGCCATCGGGGGACTAGGAGTGGAGACCCAGTACTTC.

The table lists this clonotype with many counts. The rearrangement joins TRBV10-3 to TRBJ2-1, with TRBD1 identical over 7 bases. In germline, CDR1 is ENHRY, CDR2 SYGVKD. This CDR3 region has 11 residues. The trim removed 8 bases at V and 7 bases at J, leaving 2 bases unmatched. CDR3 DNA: TGTGCCATCGGACAGGAAAATGAGCAGTTCTTC. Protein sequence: CAIGQENEQFF.

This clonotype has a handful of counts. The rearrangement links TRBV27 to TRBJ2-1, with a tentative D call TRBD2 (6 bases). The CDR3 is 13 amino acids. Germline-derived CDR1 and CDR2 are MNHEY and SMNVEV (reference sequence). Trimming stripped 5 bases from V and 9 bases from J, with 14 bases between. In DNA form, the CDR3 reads TGTGCCAGCAGTCTGGAGGGCCATGGTGAGCAGTTCTTC. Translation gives CASSLEGHGEQFF.

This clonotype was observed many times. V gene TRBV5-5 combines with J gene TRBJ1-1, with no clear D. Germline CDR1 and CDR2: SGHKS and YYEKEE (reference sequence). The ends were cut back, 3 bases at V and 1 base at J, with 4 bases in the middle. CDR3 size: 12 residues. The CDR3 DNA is TGTGCCAGCAGCTACCCGAACACTGAAGCTTTCTTT. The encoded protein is CASSYPNTEAFF.

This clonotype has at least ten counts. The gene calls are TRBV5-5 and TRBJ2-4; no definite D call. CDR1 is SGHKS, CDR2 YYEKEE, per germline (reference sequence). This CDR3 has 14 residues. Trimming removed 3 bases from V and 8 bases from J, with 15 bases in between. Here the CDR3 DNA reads TGTGCCAGCAGCTGGAGCTCGACGGTGGACATTCAGTACTTC. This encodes CASSWSSTVDIQYF.

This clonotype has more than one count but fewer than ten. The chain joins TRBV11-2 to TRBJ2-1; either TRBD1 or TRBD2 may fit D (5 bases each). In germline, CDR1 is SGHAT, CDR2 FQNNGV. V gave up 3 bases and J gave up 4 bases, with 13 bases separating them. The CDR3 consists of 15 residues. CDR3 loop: CASSFSGGFYNEQFF. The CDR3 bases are TGTGCCAGCAGCTTTAGTGGGGGTTTTTACAATGAGCAGTTCTTC.

CDR3 residues: CSRTSGRYEQYF. In DNA, the CDR3 is TGCAGCCGGACTAGCGGGAGATACGAGCAGTACTTC. The chain combines TRBV20-1 with TRBJ2-7, with 13 bases lining up with TRBD2. Germline-derived CDR1 and CDR2 are DFQATT and SNEGSKA (reference sequence). The CDR3 is made up of 12 amino acids.